This TCR beta chain was recovered during a study of blood T cell repertoires in COVID-19. Across the study: The study drew acute and convalescent COVID-19 samples from the United States, Italy and Spain. PBMCs, B-cell-depleted T cells, or T cells were the source of the cDNA or gDNA that made up the material.

There are 15 residues in the CDR3. With 1 base removed from V and 6 bases from J, the gap between germline ends came to 12 bases. Germline CDR1 and CDR2: LNHDA and SQIVND (reference sequence). The Seattle patients joined while their infection was active and were tracked longitudinally afterward. In the authors' methods: Estimation of nucleated cell counts relied on the amplification of reference gene primers. Data came from immunoSEQ multiplex PCR; TCRdb stores just in-frame clones and leaves some out. For V, J and clone size, that table is used; D and trimming come from the DNA. The data hold some 320,000 clones, with roughly 91% observed a single time.

The rearrangement joins TRBV19 to TRBJ1-4, with D hard to call. The clonotype was recovered from a woman aged 30 to 39 with COVID-19, enrolled during active disease. The specimen sequenced was peripheral blood. The DNA of the CDR3 is TGTGCCAGTAGTATAGTTCCCCCGGCGGATGAAAAACTGTTTTTT. Its protein product is CASSIVPPADEKLFF. The full variable domain, completed using reference TRBV19 and TRBJ1-4, is DGGITQSPKYLFRKEGQNVTLSCEQNLNHDAMYWYRQDPGQGLRLIYYSQIVNDFQKGDIAEGYSVSREKKESFPLTVTSAQKNPTAFYLCASSIVPPADEKLFFGSGTQLSVL.